The clone carrying this T cell receptor (beta chain) showed up just a few times. TCRdb reprocessed the 5' RACE reads with MiXCR, giving one entry per CDR3 protein. The sample shows some 500,000 distinct CDR3 sequences, less than 15% of them seen only once. This sample was included in a study of T cells after yellow fever vaccination. This CDR3 is 17 amino acids long. The germline gives CDR1 SGHRS, CDR2 YFSETQ. With 3 bases clipped from V and 3 bases from J, the junction kept 10 bases outside the gene matches. The V and J genes are TRBV5-1 and TRBJ2-3, with 10 bases aligning to TRBD2. The sequence derives from a man aged 30 to 45 who received the YFV17D yellow fever vaccine. The sequenced sample was PBMCs, obtained on the day of the yellow fever booster vaccination. CDR3: CASSSLSSGSPTDTQYF. The CDR3 nucleotides are TGCGCCAGCAGCTCGCTATCTAGCGGGAGTCCGACAGATACGCAGTATTTT. Together with reference TRBV5-1 and TRBJ2-3, the CDR3 gives the full variable domain: KAGVTQTPRYLIKTRGQQVTLSCSPISGHRSVSWYQQTPGQGLQFLFEYFSETQRNKGNFPGRFSGRQFSNSRSEMNVSTLELGDSALYLCASSSLSSGSPTDTQYFGPGTRLTVL.